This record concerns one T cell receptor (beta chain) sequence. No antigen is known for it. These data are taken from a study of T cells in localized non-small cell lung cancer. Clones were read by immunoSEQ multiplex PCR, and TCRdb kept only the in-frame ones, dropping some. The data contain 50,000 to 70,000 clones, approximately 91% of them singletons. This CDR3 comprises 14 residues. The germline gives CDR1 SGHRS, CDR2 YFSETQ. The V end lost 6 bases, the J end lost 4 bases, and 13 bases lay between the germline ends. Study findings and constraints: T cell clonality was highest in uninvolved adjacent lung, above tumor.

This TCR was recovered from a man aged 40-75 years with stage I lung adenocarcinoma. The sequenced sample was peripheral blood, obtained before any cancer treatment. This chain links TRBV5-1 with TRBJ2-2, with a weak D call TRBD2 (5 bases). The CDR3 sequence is CASIEGSGTGELFF. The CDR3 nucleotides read TGCGCCAGCATAGAGGGATCAGGCACCGGGGAGCTGTTTTTT.